The present T cell receptor (beta chain) was sequenced within a study of T cell responses to AZD1222 COVID-19 vaccine. Study as a whole: It was second doses at about 4 or about 12 weeks that were pooled.

The protocol was immunoSEQ multiplex PCR, while the TCRdb copy is restricted to in-frame clones and leaves out a portion. Here the sample spans around 100,000 clones, around nine tenths being singletons. This sequence was found in an adult in good health. Material: peripheral blood, obtained on day 0 of AZD1222 vaccination.

This CDR3 reads CASSPQATNNQPQHF. The DNA of the CDR3 is TGTGCCAGCAGCCCACAAGCGACTAACAATCAGCCCCAGCATTTT. The rearrangement uses TRBV7-2 and TRBJ1-5; D gene ambiguous. The ends were cut back, 5 bases at V and 3 bases at J, with 14 bases in the middle. The germline V gene encodes CDR1 SGHTA and CDR2 FQGNSA. The CDR3 has 15 residues.